The 29 T cell receptor beta chains below were found in one sample sequenced in a study of blood T cell repertoires in COVID-19. Some clones are missing from TCRdb's copy, which holds only in-frame ones; the method was immunoSEQ multiplex PCR. The data hold about 170,000 clones, with around four fifths observed a single time. The sample comprised peripheral blood. Receptors were obtained from a woman in her sixties or seventies who had recovered from COVID-19.

CDR3 in amino acids: CASSGAGTGYTEAFF. The CDR3 DNA is TGCGCCAGCAGCGGGGCCGGGACAGGGTATACTGAAGCTTTCTTT. The rearrangement joins TRBV5-1 to TRBJ1-1, with 9 bases identical to TRBD1. This CDR3 comprises 15 residues. After removal of 4 bases from V and 5 bases from J, the junction contained 9 bases not matched to a gene. Looked up from germline, CDR1 is SGHRS and CDR2 is YFSETQ.

The CDR3 is CASSPRQGHGYTF. The CDR3 nucleotides read TGTGCCAGCAGCCCCCGACAGGGGCATGGCTACACCTTC. The J gene is TRBJ1-2, the V gene TRBV6-2 or TRBV6-3; 8 bases line up with TRBD1. V trimming: 6 bases; J trimming: 6 bases; junction bases outside the gene matches: 6. The CDR3 runs 13 residues. The V gene's germline CDR1 is MNHEY and CDR2 SVGEGT.

The chain combines TRBV19 with TRBJ2-7; 7 nucleotides line up with TRBD1. The J segment lost 7 bases and the V segment lost 3 bases, leaving 9 bases of the junction unmatched. The V gene's germline CDR1 is LNHDA and CDR2 SQIVND (reference sequence). The CDR3 spans 14 residues. In DNA, the CDR3 is TGTGCCAGTAGTATCGGGCAGGGGGAGCGGGAGCAGTACTTC. It translates to CASSIGQGEREQYF.

The chain uses TRBV7-8 and TRBJ1-1, with TRBD1 matching over 9 bases. The trim removed 0 bases at V and 4 bases at J, leaving 9 bases unmatched. CDR3 length equals 17 residues. CDR1 is SGHVS, CDR2 FQNEAQ, per germline. CDR3 nucleotides: TGTGCCAGCAGCTTAGCCATAAAACAGGGGGCCGCCACTGAAGCTTTCTTT. This sequence encodes CASSLAIKQGAATEAFF. Supplemented by reference TRBV7-8 and TRBJ1-1, the full variable domain reads GAGVSQSPRYKVAKRGQDVALRCDPISGHVSLFWYQQALGQGPEFLTYFQNEAQLDKSGLPSDRFFAERPEGSVSTLKIQRTQQEDSAVYLCASSLAIKQGAATEAFFGQGTRLTVV.

This chain connects TRBV4-1 to TRBJ1-2; 11 nucleotides line up with TRBD1. Losses at the gene ends were 4 bases for V and 5 bases for J; bases not matched to a gene: 12. The CDR3 consists of 17 residues. In germline, CDR1 is MGHRA, CDR2 YSYEKL. CDR3 coding DNA: TGCGCCAGCAGCCCAGGGACAGGGGGGGGTAGTCGGTATGGCTACACCTTC. Translating it yields CASSPGTGGGSRYGYTF.

This chain joins TRBV30 and TRBJ2-7; 10 nucleotides line up with TRBD1. This CDR3 has 14 amino acids. The ends lost 3 bases at V and 4 bases at J; junction bases unmatched: 6. CDR1 and CDR2 (germline): GTSNPN, SVGIG (reference sequence). This chain's CDR3 is CAWSPWTGGYEQYF. CDR3 DNA sequence: TGTGCCTGGAGCCCGTGGACAGGGGGGTACGAGCAGTACTTC.

The chain couples TRBV7-3 to TRBJ1-1; D unclear. CDR1 is SGHTA, CDR2 FQGTGA, per germline. The CDR3 contains 12 residues. Trimming removed 3 bases from V and 3 bases from J, with 5 bases in between. CDR3 in amino acids: CASSFGYTEAFF. The CDR3 DNA reads as TGTGCCAGCAGCTTCGGTTACACTGAAGCTTTCTTT. Drawing the rest from reference TRBV7-3 and TRBJ1-1, the complete variable domain is GAGVSQTPSNKVTEKGKYVELRCDPISGHTALYWYRQSLGQGPEFLIYFQGTGAADDSGLPNDRFFAVRPEGSVSTLKIQRTERGDSAVYLCASSFGYTEAFFGQGTRLTVV.

The chain is built from TRBV5-6 and TRBJ2-2; the D gene is possibly TRBD2 (6 bases). The CDR3 contains 18 residues. From germline, CDR1 is SGHDT and CDR2 YYEEEE. V gave up 3 bases and J gave up 0 bases, with 18 bases separating them. Written as DNA, the CDR3 is TGTGCCAGCAGCTCGACTACTAGCCCAACTTCGAACACCGGGGAGCTGTTTTTT. Translating it yields CASSSTTSPTSNTGELFF.

This clone has just a few counts. The chain links TRBV10-3 to TRBJ2-7; maybe TRBD1 (6 bases). The length of the CDR3 is 12 residues. CDR1 and CDR2 (germline): ENHRY, SYGVKD. Trimming pared 5 bases from V and 7 bases from J, leaving 12 bases between. DNA for the CDR3: TGTGCCATCAGTATGGGGGCGAATGAGCAGTACTTC. Translating gives CAISMGANEQYF.

This clone has a handful of counts. The chain is built from TRBV4-3 and TRBJ2-3; possible D gene TRBD1, 5 bases. Trimming took 4 bases from V and 1 from J, leaving 12 bases between them. Per germline, CDR1 LGHNA and CDR2 YSLEER. The CDR3 runs to 15 residues. The CDR3 protein is CASSLQGSGTDTQYF. CDR3 DNA: TGCGCCAGCAGCCTCCAGGGCAGCGGCACAGATACGCAGTATTTT.

J is TRBJ2-7 and V is TRBV6-5; D is possibly TRBD2 (7 bases). The germline V gene encodes CDR1 MNHEY and CDR2 SVGAGI. The length of the CDR3 is 14 residues. Trimming left V 6 bases short and J 6 bases short, with 18 bases between. The CDR3 loop is CASRRGGILSEQYF. The CDR3 DNA follows: TGTGCCAGCAGGAGGGGGGGGATTCTGAGCGAGCAGTACTTC.

This rearrangement joins TRBV7-5 to TRBJ2-6; the table's D call, TRBD2, was not checked against the DNA. TRBV7-5 is recorded as a pseudogene. There are 16 residues in the CDR3. The CDR3 sequence is CVRSLEADSGANVLTF. For the CDR3, the DNA is TGTGTCAGAAGCTTAGAGGCGGACTCTGGGGCCAACGTCCTGACTTTC.

This clone has just a few counts. The chain joins TRBV30 to TRBJ2-3; TRBD2 might be the D (7 bases). The CDR3 is 11 residues long. The V gene lost 8 bases and the J gene lost 5 bases, with 11 bases spanning the gap. CDR1 and CDR2 from the germline V gene are GTSNPN and SVGIG (reference sequence). The CDR3 DNA follows: TGTGCCCGGGGGGCGGGAGATACGCAGTATTTT. This sequence encodes CARGAGDTQYF.

A few counts support this clone. The V gene is TRBV25-1, the J gene TRBJ1-3; D unresolved. The V and J ends lost 1 base and 3 bases respectively, with 7 bases between them. Germline CDR1 MGHDK, CDR2 SYGVNS. The CDR3 has 14 residues. This CDR3 reads CASSELGIGNTIYF. The CDR3 region has the DNA TGTGCCAGCAGTGAATTGGGCATTGGAAACACCATATATTTT. The variable domain in full, completed from reference TRBV25-1 and TRBJ1-3, reads EADIYQTPRYLVIGTGKKITLECSQTMGHDKMYWYQQDPGMELHLIHYSYGVNSTEKGDLSSESTVSRIRTEHFPLTLESARPSHTSQYLCASSELGIGNTIYFGEGSWLTVV.

V gene TRBV7-3 combines with J gene TRBJ1-2; no clear D. V was trimmed by 0 bases and J by 2 bases, leaving 7 bases between them. CDR1 and CDR2 (germline): SGHTA, FQGTGA. This CDR3 region has 14 residues. The CDR3 DNA reads as TGTGCCAGCAGCTTAACGGGCCAGAACTATGGCTACACCTTC. Its translation is CASSLTGQNYGYTF.

The V and J genes are TRBV9 and TRBJ2-1; 10 bases match TRBD2. CDR1 and CDR2 from the germline V gene are SGDLS and YYNGEE. The CDR3 has 15 amino acids. The ends lost 4 bases at V and 7 bases at J; junction bases unmatched: 8. The CDR3 sequence: CASSLSGLASNEQFF. The CDR3 region has the DNA TGTGCCAGCAGCCTTTCGGGACTAGCGTCGAATGAGCAGTTCTTC.

This rearrangement joins TRBV18 to TRBJ1-5; the D is unclear. The V and J ends lost 2 bases and 8 bases respectively, with 13 bases between them. This CDR3 is 14 amino acids long. Germline V lookup: CDR1 KGHSH, CDR2 LQKENI. CDR3 nucleotides: TGTGCCAGCTCACCAGGGCTGGGTCAGGAGCCCCAGCATTTT. Protein product: CASSPGLGQEPQHF.

The chain couples TRBV11-2 to TRBJ2-3; TRBD2 matches at 7 bases. The V gene's germline CDR1 is SGHAT and CDR2 FQNNGV. The CDR3 extends over 15 amino acids. With 2 bases clipped from V and 8 bases from J, the junction kept 10 bases outside the gene matches. CDR3 bases: TGTGCCAGCAGCTTATATTCGGGGGGACTTCTTACGCAGTATTTT. It encodes CASSLYSGGLLTQYF.

In its sample, this clone was seen once. The chain joins TRBV19 to TRBJ2-5; D possibly corresponds to TRBD2 (7 bases). The CDR3 sequence is 12 residues long. Trimming took off 5 bases at V and 5 bases at J, with 9 bases between the two ends. Germline-derived CDR1 and CDR2 are LNHDA and SQIVND (reference sequence). The CDR3 nucleotides are TGTGCCAGTAGTGAGGGGGGGGAGACCCAGTACTTC. Protein: CASSEGGETQYF.

The gene calls are TRBV18 and TRBJ1-4, with a possible D match to TRBD1 (6 bases). CDR1 is KGHSH and CDR2 is LQKENI in the germline V gene. Between the trimmed V and J ends, which lost 3 bases and 8 bases, there was a span of 10 bases. CDR3 length equals 13 residues. The CDR3, as DNA: TGTGCCAGCTCACCCCGACAGGCGGAAAAACTGTTTTTT. This encodes CASSPRQAEKLFF.

The chain combines TRBV3-1 (or the pseudogene TRBV3-2) with TRBJ2-1; 8 bases agree with TRBD1. V lost 1 base to trimming and J lost 7 bases; unmatched junction nucleotides: 6. This CDR3 has 15 amino acids. Per the germline V gene, CDR1 is LGHDT and CDR2 is YNNKEL (reference sequence). In nucleotides, the CDR3 is TGTGCCAGCAGCCAAGGGACAGGGCTAGGGAATGAGCAGTTCTTC. Translation gives CASSQGTGLGNEQFF.

This chain joins TRBV5-1 and TRBJ1-5; D is unclear. The CDR3 has 14 residues. Trimming took off 4 bases at V and 1 base at J, with 9 bases between the two ends. Germline assignment: CDR1 SGHRS and CDR2 YFSETQ. The CDR3 nucleotides are TGCGCCAGCAGCAAGACGGGGAGCAATCAGCCCCAGCATTTT. Protein: CASSKTGSNQPQHF. Looking up the rest from reference TRBV5-1 and TRBJ1-5 gives the full variable domain: KAGVTQTPRYLIKTRGQQVTLSCSPISGHRSVSWYQQTPGQGLQFLFEYFSETQRNKGNFPGRFSGRQFSNSRSEMNVSTLELGDSALYLCASSKTGSNQPQHFGDGTRLSIL.

The V and J genes are TRBV6-5 and TRBJ1-2; 8 bases line up with TRBD1. CDR1 and CDR2 from the germline V gene are MNHEY and SVGAGI. This CDR3 is built from 15 residues. V was clipped by 6 bases and J by 0 bases; unmatched bases: 6. The CDR3 region has the DNA TGTGCCAGCAGACCCGGGACAGGCTCTAACTATGGCTACACCTTC. Protein sequence: CASRPGTGSNYGYTF.

This clone was seen once. The chain couples TRBV5-1 to TRBJ1-4; D not certain. Germline V gene sequence: CDR1 SGHRS, CDR2 YFSETQ. Trimming left V 5 bases short and J 3 bases short, with 14 bases between. This CDR3 has 15 residues. CDR3 residues: CASSTNSPPNEKLFF. The CDR3 bases are TGCGCCAGCAGTACCAATAGCCCCCCTAATGAAAAACTGTTTTTT.

This sequence joins TRBV7-7 and TRBJ2-6; maybe TRBD2 (6 bases). V lost 11 bases, J lost 0 bases, and 14 bases lay in between. Germline values: CDR1 SSHAT, CDR2 FNYEAQ (reference sequence). This CDR3 comprises 15 residues. CDR3: CAAGPNLSGANVLTF. The CDR3 region has the DNA TGTGCCGCGGGACCTAACCTCTCTGGGGCCAACGTCCTGACTTTC.

This clone is a singleton in its sample. V usage is TRBV27 and J usage is TRBJ2-1; D is unresolved. Trimming took 0 bases from V and 13 from J, leaving 16 bases between them. Germline CDR1 and CDR2: MNHEY and SMNVEV (reference sequence). The length of the CDR3 is 14 residues. The CDR3 DNA is TGTGCCAGCAGTTTATCCACCCCTACCGGCGGTCAGTTCTTC. Translation gives CASSLSTPTGGQFF.

J is TRBJ2-4 and V is TRBV6-5; the D gene is possibly TRBD1 (6 bases). V was trimmed by 4 bases and J by 5 bases, leaving 12 bases between them. The CDR3 length is 14 residues. Germline loops: CDR1 MNHEY, CDR2 SVGAGI. The chain's CDR3 is CASSLDRGQNIQYF. Written as DNA, the CDR3 is TGTGCCAGCAGTTTGGACAGAGGCCAAAACATTCAGTACTTC.

V and J are TRBV2 and TRBJ2-5; TRBD1 matches at 8 bases. The CDR3 is 13 amino acids. From germline, CDR1 is SNHLY and CDR2 FYNNEI. V lost 8 bases and J lost 1; bases outside the gene matches: 3. The CDR3 spells CASVGQAQETQYF. The CDR3 DNA is TGTGCCAGCGTGGGACAGGCCCAAGAGACCCAGTACTTC.

This chain links TRBV5-1 with TRBJ2-3; 9 nucleotides agree with TRBD1. This CDR3 spans 15 amino acids. CDR1 and CDR2 from the germline V gene are SGHRS and YFSETQ. V lost 3 bases to trimming and J lost 6 bases; unmatched junction nucleotides: 8. The CDR3 loop reads CASSSPGTGHDTQYF. Here the CDR3 DNA reads TGCGCCAGCAGCTCCCCCGGGACAGGGCATGATACGCAGTATTTT.